Listed below are T cell receptor beta chains from one sample, sequenced in a study of T-cell memory formation after mild COVID-19. TCRdb reprocessed the 5' RACE reads via MiXCR and lists one record per CDR3 protein. The repertoire has over 400,000 distinct CDR3 sequences, roughly a quarter of them found once; the top ten carry around 14%. The sample was PBMCs or a T cell subset sorted from them (not recorded which). The receptors originated from an adult woman who had mild COVID-19 (a few samples of this study predate the infection). Cell type and time point are not known. Both conserved end residues are part of each CDR3. The D gene is left open where the match is weak. Some rows have no size entry. The others give once, few or many, or a class for an expanded clone.

>TRBD1|few|TRBV19|TRBJ2-3
CASSIEDGTGLWNTQYF
TGTGCCAGTAGTATAGAGGACGGGACAGGGTTATGGAATACGCAGTATTTT
>TRBD2|few|TRBV5-1|TRBJ2-1
CASSPRDYLYNEQFF
TGCGCCAGCAGCCCCCGGGACTACCTATACAATGAGCAGTTCTTC
>-|-|TRBV5-4|TRBJ2-7
CASSLGPGTYEQYF
TGTGCCAGCAGCTTGGGCCCAGGGACCTACGAGCAGTACTTC
>-|-|TRBV6-2/TRBV6-3|TRBJ1-1
CASSYTGQLNTEAFF
TGTGCCAGCAGTTATACAGGACAGCTGAACACTGAAGCTTTCTTT
>-|-|TRBV12-3/TRBV12-4|TRBJ2-1
CASSSWTFNEQFF
TGTGCCAGCAGTTCTTGGACTTTTAATGAGCAGTTCTTC
>TRBD1|-|TRBV15|TRBJ1-5
CATSRRDRDQPQHF
TGTGCCACCAGCCGGCGGGACAGGGACCAGCCCCAGCATTTT
>-|many|TRBV29-1|TRBJ2-1
CSVEEQVEQFF
TGCAGCGTTGAAGAACAGGTTGAGCAGTTCTTC
>-|-|TRBV20-1|TRBJ1-2
CSASDRSNYGYTF
TGCAGTGCTAGCGACAGATCTAACTATGGCTACACCTTC
>TRBD1|-|TRBV7-9|TRBJ2-5
CASSLVTGGQETQYF
TGTGCCAGCAGCTTAGTGACAGGGGGCCAAGAGACCCAGTACTTC
>TRBD1|few|TRBV29-1|TRBJ2-1
CSVGGQAEQFF
TGCAGCGTGGGCGGACAGGCCGAGCAGTTCTTC
>-|-|TRBV2|TRBJ2-5
CASSEMLGETQYF
TGTGCCAGCAGTGAAATGCTAGGAGAGACCCAGTACTTC
>-|few|TRBV6-6|TRBJ1-5
CASSSGGVNQPQHF
TGTGCCAGCAGTTCGGGAGGGGTTAATCAGCCCCAGCATTTT
>TRBD1|few|TRBV15|TRBJ2-1
CATSRDRGTGSNNEQFF
TGTGCCACCAGCAGAGATCGCGGGACAGGGAGTAACAATGAGCAGTTCTTC
>-|few|TRBV7-8|TRBJ2-2
CASSLGRSRQGDTGELFF
TGTGCCAGCAGCTTAGGGAGGTCGCGGCAGGGAGACACCGGGGAGCTGTTTTTT
>-|-|TRBV12-3/TRBV12-4|TRBJ1-2
CASSLAGRPYGYTF
TGTGCCAGCAGTTTAGCGGGACGGCCCTATGGCTACACCTTC
>-|-|TRBV30|TRBJ2-7
CAWSLGVMGEQYF
TGTGCCTGGAGTCTAGGAGTTATGGGCGAGCAGTACTTC
>-|-|TRBV6-5|TRBJ2-7
CASSPRRETYEQYF
TGTGCCAGCAGTCCTCGGCGGGAAACCTACGAGCAGTACTTC
>-|few|TRBV19|TRBJ1-6
CASSPRQAEIRSPLHF
TGTGCCAGTAGTCCGCGACAGGCGGAGATTCGGTCACCCCTCCACTTT
>TRBD2|-|TRBV23-1|TRBJ2-7
CASSRAASGSRYEQYF
TGCGCCAGCAGTCGAGCCGCTAGCGGGAGTAGATACGAGCAGTACTTC
>-|-|TRBV20-1|TRBJ1-1
CSAIGVATEAFF
TGCAGTGCTATAGGGGTGGCCACTGAAGCTTTCTTT
>-|-|TRBV6-2/TRBV6-3|TRBJ2-2
CASLGVGTGELFF
TGTGCCTCACTGGGGGTAGGAACCGGGGAGCTGTTTTTT
>-|-|TRBV11-2|TRBJ2-1
CASTHLVSLNEQFF
TGTGCCAGCACCCACCTTGTCTCTCTCAATGAGCAGTTCTTC
>-|-|TRBV4-1|TRBJ2-1
CASSPRAGASPYNEQFF
TGCGCCAGCAGCCCCCGGGCAGGGGCTTCCCCCTACAATGAGCAGTTCTTC
>-|few|TRBV5-6|TRBJ1-1
CASSLGHLGSLNTEAFF
TGTGCCAGCAGCTTGGGTCACCTCGGCAGCTTGAACACTGAAGCTTTCTTT
>-|-|TRBV12-3/TRBV12-4|TRBJ2-3
CASSEISSTDTQYF
TGTGCCAGCAGCGAAATCAGCAGCACAGATACGCAGTATTTT
>TRBD1|few|TRBV12-3/TRBV12-4|TRBJ1-1
CASSLGTGATEAFF
TGTGCCAGCAGTTTAGGGACAGGGGCCACTGAAGCTTTCTTT
>-|few|TRBV27|TRBJ2-5
CASSLSLAETQYF
TGTGCCAGCAGTTTATCATTGGCGGAGACCCAGTACTTC
>-|-|TRBV13|TRBJ2-7
CASSPVRAADYEQYF
TGTGCCAGCAGCCCCGTCCGGGCAGCGGACTACGAGCAGTACTTC
>-|few|TRBV18|TRBJ1-6
CASSLRSDSPLHF
TGTGCCAGCTCACTCCGTTCGGATTCACCCCTCCACTTT
>-|-|TRBV12-3/TRBV12-4|TRBJ2-6
CASSPTGFGANVLTF
TGTGCCAGCAGTCCAACAGGGTTCGGGGCCAACGTCCTGACTTTC
>-|few|TRBV7-6|TRBJ2-1
CASSPSAGTGSYNEQFF
TGTGCCAGCAGTCCGAGCGCCGGGACGGGATCCTACAATGAGCAGTTCTTC
>-|-|TRBV5-1|TRBJ2-7
CASSYTGRQTYEQYF
TGCGCCAGCAGCTACACGGGACGGCAAACCTACGAGCAGTACTTC
>TRBD1|-|TRBV6-2/TRBV6-3|TRBJ2-5
CASSARTGGQETQYF
TGTGCCAGCAGTGCACGGACAGGGGGGCAAGAGACCCAGTACTTC
>-|many|TRBV6-6|TRBJ1-2
CASSYGQSLGGYTF
TGTGCCAGCAGTTACGGACAGAGCCTGGGGGGCTACACCTTC
>-|-|TRBV25-1|TRBJ1-1
CASSELGQKATEAFF
TGTGCCAGCAGCGAGCTTGGGCAGAAAGCCACTGAAGCTTTCTTT
>-|few|TRBV7-9|TRBJ1-4
CASSPSTGWGEKLFF
TGTGCCAGCAGCCCGTCGACAGGCTGGGGCGAAAAACTGTTTTTT
>TRBD2|many|TRBV7-9|TRBJ2-2
CASSRLAVNTGELFF
TGTGCCAGCAGCCGACTAGCGGTGAACACCGGGGAGCTGTTTTTT